The following is a T cell receptor beta chain sequence with its context. One end of the junction is discordant with germline, which a read error may explain. The CDR3 loop spans 17 amino acids. Germline V gene sequence: CDR1 LGHNA, CDR2 YSLEER. These data originate in a study of shared clonotypes between healthy human individuals. Here immunoSEQ multiplex PCR was the method, and the copy in TCRdb shows in-frame clones only, minus some. The sample has about 980,000 clones; about three quarters are singletons. The chain uses TRBV4-3 and TRBJ2-1; the match to TRBD2 covers 11 bases. The sample comprised memory CD4+ T cells sorted from blood. Stated subset: CD45RA-negative fraction. This TCR was sampled from a man aged 18 to 30 in good health. CDR3 DNA sequence: TGCGCCAGCAGTCAAGCCCTACGGCTAGCGGGAGGTAATGAGCAGTTCTTC. This gives the protein CASSQALRLAGGNEQFF.